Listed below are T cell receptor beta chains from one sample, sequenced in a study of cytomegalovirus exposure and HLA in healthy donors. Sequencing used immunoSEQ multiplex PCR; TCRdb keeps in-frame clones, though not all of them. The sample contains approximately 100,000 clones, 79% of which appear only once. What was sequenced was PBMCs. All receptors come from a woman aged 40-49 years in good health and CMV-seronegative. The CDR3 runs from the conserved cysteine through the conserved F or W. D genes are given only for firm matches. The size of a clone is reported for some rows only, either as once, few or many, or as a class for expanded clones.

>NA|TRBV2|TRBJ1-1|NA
CASSEQGNTEAFF
TGTGCCAGCAGTGAACAGGGAAACACTGAAGCTTTCTTT
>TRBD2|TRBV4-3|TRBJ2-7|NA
CASSQGGGNYEQYF
TGCGCCAGCAGCCAGGGGGGAGGGAACTACGAGCAGTACTTC
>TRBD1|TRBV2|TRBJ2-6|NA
CARDRGLSGANVLTF
TGTGCCAGGGACAGGGGGCTCTCCGGGGCCAACGTCCTGACTTTC
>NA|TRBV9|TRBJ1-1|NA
CASSSGRGDDTEAFF
TGTGCCAGCAGCTCGGGCCGGGGGGACGATACTGAAGCTTTCTTT
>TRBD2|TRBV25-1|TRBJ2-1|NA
CATEGGAGGPLSEQFF
TGTGCCACCGAGGGGGGAGCGGGAGGGCCACTGTCTGAGCAGTTCTTC
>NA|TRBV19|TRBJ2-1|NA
CASSAAGPYNEQFF
TGTGCCAGTAGTGCCGCGGGACCATACAATGAGCAGTTCTTC
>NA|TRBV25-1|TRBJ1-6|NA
CASSDSGRSSYNSPLHF
TGTGCCAGCAGTGATTCGGGTAGGAGCTCCTATAATTCGCCCCTCCACTTT
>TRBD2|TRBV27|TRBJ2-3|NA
CASRSAGGHTQYF
TGTGCCAGCAGATCTGCGGGAGGACATACGCAGTATTTT
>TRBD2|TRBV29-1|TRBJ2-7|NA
CSVEGGTGSYEQYF
TGCAGCGTTGAGGGGGGGACCGGCTCCTACGAGCAGTACTTC
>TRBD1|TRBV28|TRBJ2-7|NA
CASTRDRGGEQYF
TGTGCCAGCACCAGGGACAGGGGGGGCGAGCAGTACTTC
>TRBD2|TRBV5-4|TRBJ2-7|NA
CASSLRGLAGSYEQYF
TGTGCCAGCAGCCTCCGAGGGTTAGCGGGGAGCTACGAGCAGTACTTC
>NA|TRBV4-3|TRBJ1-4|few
CASSHGDRSNEKLFF
TGCGCCAGCAGCCATGGAGACAGGTCTAATGAAAAACTGTTTTTT
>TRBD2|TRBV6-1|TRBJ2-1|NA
CASRPLAGGYNEQFF
TGTGCCAGCAGGCCGCTAGCGGGAGGGTACAATGAGCAGTTCTTC
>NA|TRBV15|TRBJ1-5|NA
CATSRDNGGLGPQHF
TGTGCCACCAGCAGAGATAACGGCGGACTGGGGCCCCAGCATTTT
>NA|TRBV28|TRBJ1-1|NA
CAITLKRGNDEAFF
TGTGCCATTACCCTTAAGAGGGGGAATGATGAAGCTTTCTTT
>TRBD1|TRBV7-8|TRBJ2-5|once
CASSARGQGVLQETQYF
TGTGCCAGCAGCGCCCGGGGACAGGGGGTTCTCCAAGAGACCCAGTACTTC
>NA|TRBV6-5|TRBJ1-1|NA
CASSYSAQANTEAFF
TGTGCCAGCAGTTACTCTGCCCAGGCCAACACTGAAGCTTTCTTT
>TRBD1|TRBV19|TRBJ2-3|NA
CATSGTGDTDTQYF
TGTGCCACTTCCGGGACAGGGGACACAGATACGCAGTATTTT
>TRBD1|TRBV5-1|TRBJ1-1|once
CASSLEGADEAFF
TGCGCCAGCAGCTTGGAGGGGGCGGATGAAGCTTTCTTT
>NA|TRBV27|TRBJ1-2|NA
CASSLYGREDGYTF
TGTGCCAGCAGTTTATACGGCAGGGAGGATGGCTACACCTTC
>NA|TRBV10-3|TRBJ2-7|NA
CAINPGRQSYEQYF
TGTGCCATCAACCCAGGGCGTCAGTCCTACGAGCAGTACTTC
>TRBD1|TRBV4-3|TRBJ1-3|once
CASSQARQGSGNTIYF
TGCGCCAGCAGCCAGGCAAGACAGGGCTCTGGAAACACCATATATTTT
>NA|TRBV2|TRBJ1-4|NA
CASSVFRGDEKLFF
TGTGCCAGCAGTGTATTCAGGGGTGATGAAAAACTGTTTTTT
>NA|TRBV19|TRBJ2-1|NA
CASSVGLDKSSYNEQFF
TGTGCCAGTAGTGTAGGACTGGATAAAAGCTCCTACAATGAGCAGTTCTTC
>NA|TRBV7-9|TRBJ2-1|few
CASSPELGDEQFF
TGTGCCAGCAGCCCCGAATTGGGCGATGAGCAGTTCTTC
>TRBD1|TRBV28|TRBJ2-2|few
CASSFQQGGAWELFF
TGTGCCAGCAGTTTTCAACAGGGGGGCGCCTGGGAGCTGTTTTTT
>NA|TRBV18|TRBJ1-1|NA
CASSPETVGTEAFF
TGTGCCAGCTCACCAGAGACAGTGGGCACTGAAGCTTTCTTT
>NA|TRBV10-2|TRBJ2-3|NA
CASSEGYRDSYHHTDTQYF
TGCGCCAGCAGTGAGGGTTACAGGGATTCGTACCACCACACAGATACGCAGTATTTT
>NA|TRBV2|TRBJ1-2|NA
CASSETTVTNYGYTF
TGTGCCAGCAGCGAGACGACAGTGACCAACTATGGCTACACCTTC
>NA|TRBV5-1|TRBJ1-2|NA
CASSSDGFGSYGYTF
TGCGCCAGCAGCTCAGATGGGTTCGGGAGCTATGGCTACACCTTC
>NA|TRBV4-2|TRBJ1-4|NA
CASSQDKGGEGFEKLFF
TGTGCCAGCAGCCAAGATAAGGGAGGGGAAGGTTTTGAAAAACTGTTTTTT
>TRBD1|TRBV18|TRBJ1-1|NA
CASSLESDRAEAFF
TGTGCCAGCTCGCTCGAATCGGACAGGGCTGAAGCTTTCTTT
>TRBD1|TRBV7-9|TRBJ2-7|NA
CASSPGDSYEQYF
TGTGCCAGCAGCCCCGGGGACAGCTACGAGCAGTACTTC
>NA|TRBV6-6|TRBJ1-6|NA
CASSAGTASDSPLHF
TGTGCCAGCAGTGCCGGGACTGCTAGTGATTCACCCCTCCACTTT
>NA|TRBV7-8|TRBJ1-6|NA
CASSPAGSSPLHF
TGTGCCAGCAGCCCCGCGGGGAGTTCACCCCTCCACTTT
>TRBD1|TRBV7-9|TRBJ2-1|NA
CSSSMPGTGFVSEQFF
TGTTCCAGCAGCATGCCCGGGACAGGCTTTGTTAGTGAGCAGTTCTTC
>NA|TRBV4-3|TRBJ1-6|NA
CASSQEFRGYSPLHF
TGCGCCAGCAGCCAAGAATTCAGGGGATATTCACCCCTCCACTTT